These 21 T cell receptor beta chains came from one sample sequenced in a study of CD8 T cells in ankylosing spondylitis (dated by TCRdb to 2016 to 2017). Library method: 5' RACE. The instrument was an Illumina HiSeq 2500. TCRdb passed the public sequencing reads through fastp at Q25 and MiXCR, retaining productive beta sequences. Entries that share a CDR3 protein sequence are merged under the most common genes and DNA. A total of 250,000 to 300,000 distinct CDR3 sequences appear in this sample, approximately 20% of them only once. The ten largest make up less than 35% of the sample. What was sequenced was blood, either unsorted or a sorted T cell fraction (not recorded which). These receptors originate from a male donor with ankylosing spondylitis or in good health (not recorded which).

This clonotype turned up a few times. V and J are TRBV7-8 and TRBJ2-7; D ambiguous. The V gene's germline CDR1 is SGHVS and CDR2 FQNEAQ. V lost 5 bases, J lost 3 bases, and 20 bases lay in between. CDR3 length: 16 amino acids. The DNA for the CDR3 is TGTGCCAGCAGCCCGTTCCCCGGGCAAGCGCACTACGAGCAGTACTTC. Protein: CASSPFPGQAHYEQYF.

This clonotype was seen repeatedly, ten times or more. V gene TRBV6-5 combines with J gene TRBJ2-7, with TRBD2 matching 7 bases. The trim removed 4 bases at V and 6 bases at J, leaving 6 bases unmatched. This CDR3 is 13 amino acids long. Germline V gene data show CDR1 as MNHEY and CDR2 as SVGAGI. CDR3 nucleotide sequence: TGTGCCAGCAGTTGGGAGGGAGGGTTCGAGCAGTACTTC. Translation: CASSWEGGFEQYF.

This clonotype turned up a few times. This chain uses TRBV5-1 with TRBJ2-3, with 10 bases identical to TRBD2. The CDR3 totals 16 residues. Germline CDR1 SGHRS, CDR2 YFSETQ. Losses at the gene ends were 4 bases for V and 3 bases for J; bases not matched to a gene: 8. The CDR3 DNA sequence: TGCGCCAGCAGCAACCCCCTAGCGGGAGTTACAGATACGCAGTATTTT. The encoded protein is CASSNPLAGVTDTQYF.

The chain is built from TRBV5-1 and TRBJ2-2; unclear D gene. V was shortened by 4 bases and J by 4 bases, with 20 bases between the two germline ends. CDR3 length equals 17 residues. The germline V gene has CDR1 SGHRS and CDR2 YFSETQ. The CDR3 nucleotides are TGCGCCAGCAGCCTACTACATGGTCCAATGGGCACCGGGGAGCTGTTTTTT. This codes for CASSLLHGPMGTGELFF. Full variable domain (remainder filled in from reference TRBV5-1 and TRBJ2-2): KAGVTQTPRYLIKTRGQQVTLSCSPISGHRSVSWYQQTPGQGLQFLFEYFSETQRNKGNFPGRFSGRQFSNSRSEMNVSTLELGDSALYLCASSLLHGPMGTGELFFGEGSRLTVL.

About this clonotype itself: A junction end diverges from the germline sequence, so it may reflect a read error. The gene calls are TRBV27 and TRBJ2-7; D is unresolved. Germline lookup yields CDR1 MNHEY and CDR2 SMNVEV (reference sequence). The length of the CDR3 is 15 residues. The CDR3 bases are TGTTCCAGCAGTTTGGGCAGGTCGAGCTCCTACGAGCAGTACTTC. Translating it yields CSSSLGRSSSYEQYF.

This clonotype was picked up a small number of times. This chain connects TRBV12-3 or TRBV12-4 to TRBJ1-1; 7 nucleotides align to TRBD1. The CDR3 totals 14 residues. The ends lost 7 bases at V and 3 bases at J; junction bases unmatched: 8. CDR3 region: CASNLQGVDTEAFF. The CDR3, as DNA: TGTGCCAGCAACTTGCAGGGGGTTGACACTGAAGCTTTCTTT.

This clonotype was detected a few times. Here the CDR3 reads CASSLTPDLDYTF. Written as DNA, the CDR3 is TGTGCCAGCAGCTTAACCCCGGATCTCGACTACACCTTC. The V call is TRBV7-3, the J call TRBJ1-2, with unresolved D. CDR1 is SGHTA, CDR2 FQGTGA, per germline. The CDR3 has 13 amino acids. V was cut by 0 bases and J by 10 bases, with 12 bases left in between.

This clonotype was seen only a few times. The V and J genes are TRBV5-1 and TRBJ2-2, with D possibly TRBD1 on 5 matching bases. Germline V gene lookup returns CDR1 SGHRS and CDR2 YFSETQ. This CDR3 comprises 15 residues. V was pared by 4 bases and J by 6 bases, with 16 bases between. CDR3 loop: CASSPGAGFAGELFF. CDR3 bases: TGCGCCAGCAGCCCTGGGGCAGGGTTTGCCGGGGAGCTGTTTTTT.

This clonotype was recorded many times. V gene TRBV9 combines with J gene TRBJ2-1; TRBD2 aligns across 9 bases. The CDR3 has 15 residues. The V gene end was trimmed by 4 bases and the J gene end by 7 bases; junction bases not matched to a gene: 9. The germline V gene has CDR1 SGDLS and CDR2 YYNGEE. CDR3 sequence (DNA): TGTGCCAGCAGCCAAATTAGCGGGAGTCTTAATGAGCAGTTCTTC. Its translation: CASSQISGSLNEQFF.

This clonotype has more than one count but fewer than ten. The chain couples TRBV4-1 to TRBJ2-1; 9 bases align to TRBD2. Germline values: CDR1 MGHRA, CDR2 YSYEKL. This CDR3 has 14 amino acids. The V and J ends lost 1 base and 8 bases, in that order; junction bases with no gene match: 3. The DNA of the CDR3 is TGCGCCAGCAGCCAAGGGGCGGGAGGGGATGAGCAGTTCTTC. It encodes CASSQGAGGDEQFF.

At least ten counts were recorded for this clonotype. This chain connects TRBV9 to TRBJ2-1; TRBD2 might be the D (5 bases). Germline values: CDR1 SGDLS, CDR2 YYNGEE. V was clipped by 1 base and J by 7 bases, with 18 bases between them. CDR3 size: 16 residues. The CDR3 sequence: CASSVPEEALSNEQFF. The CDR3 nucleotides are TGTGCCAGCAGCGTACCCGAGGAGGCCCTAAGTAATGAGCAGTTCTTC. The full variable domain, completed using reference TRBV9 and TRBJ2-1, is DSGVTQTPKHLITATGQRVTLRCSPRSGDLSVYWYQQSLDQGLQFLIQYYNGEERAKGNILERFSAQQFPDLHSELNLSSLELGDSALYFCASSVPEEALSNEQFFGPGTRLTVL.

V and J are TRBV2 and TRBJ2-7, with D possibly matching TRBD1 (5 bases). V dropped 6 bases and J dropped 5 bases, with 14 bases sitting between them. Germline-derived CDR1 and CDR2 are SNHLY and FYNNEI. The CDR3 extends over 13 amino acids. The CDR3 reads CASRRQGGNEQYF. The CDR3 DNA reads as TGTGCCAGCAGGAGGCAGGGTGGAAACGAGCAGTACTTC.

This clonotype was detected only a few times. This sequence joins TRBV9 and TRBJ2-1; TRBD1 agrees at 8 bases. The CDR3 covers 15 residues. CDR1 is SGDLS, CDR2 YYNGEE, per germline. J lost 4 bases, V lost 1 base, and 4 bases had no gene match. In DNA form, the CDR3 reads TGTGCCAGCAGCGTATCGGGACAGGCGTACAATGAGCAGTTCTTC. This sequence encodes CASSVSGQAYNEQFF.

The rearrangement joins TRBV6-5 to TRBJ2-1; 8 nucleotides line up with TRBD2. Looked up from germline, CDR1 is MNHEY and CDR2 is SVGAGI. V shed 3 bases, J shed 9 bases, and the junction held 7 bases outside the gene matches. The CDR3 has 14 residues. The DNA of the CDR3 is TGTGCCAGCAGTTATAACGGGAGGGCCGTTGAGCAGTTCTTC. This translates into CASSYNGRAVEQFF.

The V gene is TRBV20-1, the J gene TRBJ2-7, with D perhaps being TRBD1 or TRBD2 (5 bases each). The CDR3 runs 14 residues. Looked up from germline, CDR1 is DFQATT and CDR2 is SNEGSKA (reference sequence). V was cut by 5 bases and J by 3 bases, with 17 bases left in between. The CDR3 sequence is CSAGGRGGLYEQYF. DNA for the CDR3: TGCAGTGCTGGGGGTAGGGGTGGTCTCTACGAGCAGTACTTC.

This clonotype was detected only a few times. V is TRBV12-3 or TRBV12-4 and J is TRBJ2-1; TRBD2 agrees at 14 bases. There are 16 residues in the CDR3. The trim removed 6 bases at V and 0 bases at J, leaving 1 base unmatched. This CDR3 reads CASRGTSGSSYNEQFF. Written as DNA, the CDR3 is TGTGCCAGCAGAGGGACTAGCGGGAGCTCCTACAATGAGCAGTTCTTC.

This clonotype was counted only a few times. The rearrangement joins TRBV11-2 to TRBJ2-5; a weak D match, TRBD1 (6 bases). The V gene lost 5 bases and the J gene lost 5 bases, with 15 bases spanning the gap. The germline V gene has CDR1 SGHAT and CDR2 FQNNGV. This CDR3 region has 14 residues. The CDR3 coding sequence is TGTGCCAGCAGCCCCGACAGGAGTTGGGAGACCCAGTACTTC. This sequence encodes CASSPDRSWETQYF.

The rearrangement links TRBV16 to TRBJ1-2; D not resolved. V gave up 0 bases and J gave up 4 bases, with 15 bases separating them. The CDR3 is made up of 16 amino acids. The V gene's germline CDR1 is KGHSY and CDR2 FQNENV. Here the CDR3 DNA reads TGTGCCAGCAGCCAATCGGCGGCAGAGAGAGCCTATGGCTACACCTTC. Protein product: CASSQSAAERAYGYTF.

V is TRBV29-1 and J is TRBJ2-5; D ambiguous. The CDR3 is 12 amino acids. The germline CDR1 and CDR2 sequences are SQVTM and ANQGSEA. V lost 6 bases and J 1 base, leaving 9 bases between the germline ends. The CDR3 region has the DNA TGCAGCGTAGCCAGCCGCCAAGAGACCCAGTACTTC. Its protein product is CSVASRQETQYF.

This clonotype showed up just a few times. This chain's CDR3 is CASSEGTGANTGELFF. The CDR3 DNA sequence: TGTGCCAGCAGCGAAGGGACAGGTGCTAACACCGGGGAGCTGTTTTTT. V gene TRBV12-3 or TRBV12-4 combines with J gene TRBJ2-2, with 8 bases lining up with TRBD1. This CDR3 has 16 amino acids. The junction had 8 bases not matched to a gene; V was cut back by 6 bases and J by 2 bases.

A few counts support this clonotype. This chain uses TRBV27 with TRBJ2-2; 8 positions agree with TRBD1. This CDR3 spans 15 amino acids. Trimming removed 3 bases from V and 3 bases from J; junction bases left unmatched: 3. Germline-derived CDR1 and CDR2 are MNHEY and SMNVEV (reference sequence). The CDR3 sequence is CASSFAGQDTGELFF. CDR3 bases: TGTGCCAGCAGTTTCGCGGGACAGGACACCGGGGAGCTGTTTTTT.